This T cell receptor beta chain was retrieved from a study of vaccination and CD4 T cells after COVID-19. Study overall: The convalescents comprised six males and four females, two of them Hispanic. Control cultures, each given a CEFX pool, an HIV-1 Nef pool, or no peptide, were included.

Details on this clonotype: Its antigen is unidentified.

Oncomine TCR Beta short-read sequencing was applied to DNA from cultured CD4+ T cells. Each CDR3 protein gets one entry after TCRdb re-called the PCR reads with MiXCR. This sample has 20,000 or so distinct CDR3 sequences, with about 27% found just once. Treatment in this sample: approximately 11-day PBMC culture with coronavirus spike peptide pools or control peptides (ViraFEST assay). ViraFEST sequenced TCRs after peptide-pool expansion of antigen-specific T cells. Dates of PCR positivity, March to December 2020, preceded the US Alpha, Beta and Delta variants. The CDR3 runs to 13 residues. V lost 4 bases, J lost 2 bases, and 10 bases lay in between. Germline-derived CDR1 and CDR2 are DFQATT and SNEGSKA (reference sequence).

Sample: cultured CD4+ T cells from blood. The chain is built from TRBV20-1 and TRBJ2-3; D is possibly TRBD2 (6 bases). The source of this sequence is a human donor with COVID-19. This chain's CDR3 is CSANGGATDTQYF. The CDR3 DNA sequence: TGCAGTGCTAACGGGGGTGCCACAGATACGCAGTATTTT.